These 21 T cell receptor beta chains originate from one sample sequenced in a study of technical replicates of blood from a few donors. Sequenced by immunoSEQ multiplex PCR; TCRdb stores in-frame clones only, minus some. This repertoire shows over 90,000 clones, roughly 96% found once; its top ten account for roughly 0.21%. The sequenced sample was T cells isolated from PBMCs. The receptors shown here come from a human donor in good health.

The chain couples TRBV6-5 to TRBJ2-3; D may be TRBD1 (5 bases). CDR1 is MNHEY, CDR2 SVGAGI, per germline. CDR3 length: 13 amino acids. V dropped 6 bases and J dropped 4 bases, with 11 bases sitting between them. In DNA form, the CDR3 reads TGTGCCAGCAGCCCCGAGACAGCAGATACGCAGTATTTT. The encoded protein is CASSPETADTQYF.

The rearrangement uses TRBV2 and TRBJ1-4, with D tentatively TRBD1 (5 bases). Per the germline V gene, CDR1 is SNHLY and CDR2 is FYNNEI. The ends were cut back, 9 bases at V and 8 bases at J, with 10 bases in the middle. CDR3 length: 11 residues. The CDR3 loop is CASQGLEKLFF. CDR3 DNA sequence: TGTGCCAGTCAGGGTCTCGAAAAACTGTTTTTT.

The gene calls are TRBV4-1 and TRBJ2-3, with a possible D match to TRBD1 (6 bases). The V and J ends lost 0 bases and 12 bases respectively, with 16 bases between them. The germline CDR1 and CDR2 sequences are MGHRA and YSYEKL. CDR3 length: 14 amino acids. CDR3 coding DNA: TGCGCCAGCAGCCAAGATTTCGCAGGGGATCGTCAGTATTTT. Its protein is CASSQDFAGDRQYF.

This chain uses TRBV5-4 with TRBJ1-4; a weak D match, TRBD1 (5 bases). The CDR3 sequence is 15 residues long. V lost 2 bases and J lost 7, with 15 bases in between. In germline, CDR1 is SGHNT, CDR2 YYREEE (reference sequence). The CDR3 bases are TGTGCCAGCAGCTTCAATACCGGGGGGAGTGAAAAACTGTTTTTT. Encoded protein: CASSFNTGGSEKLFF.

The V and J genes are TRBV19 and TRBJ1-5, with a weak D call TRBD1 (5 bases). Trimming took off 3 bases at V and 7 bases at J, with 16 bases between the two ends. The CDR3 consists of 15 residues. Germline V lookup: CDR1 LNHDA, CDR2 SQIVND (reference sequence). The CDR3 sequence: CASSMEGTRDQPQHF. CDR3 coding DNA: TGTGCCAGTAGTATGGAAGGGACGCGGGACCAGCCCCAGCATTTT.

The CDR3 region is CASSLLAVGTAEQFF. In DNA form, the CDR3 reads TGTGCCAGCAGCTTACTAGCGGTGGGGACCGCTGAGCAGTTCTTC. The J gene is TRBJ2-1, the V gene TRBV5-6; 8 bases map to TRBD2. This CDR3 contains 15 residues. With V trimmed by 2 bases and J by 9 bases, 10 bases remained unmatched. The germline CDR1 and CDR2 sequences are SGHDT and YYEEEE.

The gene calls are TRBV5-1 and TRBJ2-5; possible D gene TRBD2, 5 bases. The CDR3 contains 14 residues. The V gene's germline CDR1 is SGHRS and CDR2 YFSETQ. V was clipped by 0 bases and J by 2 bases, with 8 bases between them. The DNA for the CDR3 is TGCGCCAGCAGCTTGGCCCGGGGTCAAGAGACCCAGTACTTC. Translating it yields CASSLARGQETQYF.

The chain carries TRBV10-2 and TRBJ2-7, with 10 bases matching TRBD1. Germline V gene sequence: CDR1 WSHSY, CDR2 SAAADI. The J segment lost 5 bases and the V segment lost 3 bases, leaving 7 bases of the junction unmatched. The CDR3 runs 15 residues. The CDR3 nucleotides are TGCGCCAGCAGTGATAGGGGGACAGGGGATAACGAGCAGTACTTC. Residues: CASSDRGTGDNEQYF.

This chain links TRBV2 with TRBJ2-5; D is possibly TRBD2 (6 bases). The CDR3 contains 12 residues. V was trimmed by 6 bases and J by 7 bases, leaving 12 bases between them. In germline, CDR1 is SNHLY, CDR2 FYNNEI. The CDR3 DNA reads TGTGCCAGCAGGGGGGGTGGCGGGACCCAGTACTTC. Translated, it gives CASRGGGGTQYF.

The chain has TRBV15 and TRBJ2-1; a weak D match, TRBD2 (6 bases). CDR3 length: 17 residues. Trimming took off 0 bases at V and 7 bases at J, with 19 bases between the two ends. Germline V gene sequence: CDR1 LNHNV, CDR2 YYDKDF (reference sequence). The CDR3 protein is CATSRDILDGGWNEQFF. For the CDR3, the DNA is TGTGCCACCAGCAGAGATATATTAGACGGAGGGTGGAATGAGCAGTTCTTC.

The CDR3 loop is CSVSDSFNQPQHF. The CDR3 DNA is TGCAGCGTTTCGGACAGCTTCAATCAGCCCCAGCATTTT. The chain links TRBV29-1 to TRBJ1-5, with a weak D call TRBD1 (6 bases). The CDR3 contains 13 residues. Trimming shortened V by 5 bases and J by 3 bases, and 11 bases separated the two germline ends. The germline CDR1 and CDR2 sequences are SQVTM and ANQGSEA.

The rearrangement links TRBV12-5 to TRBJ1-2, with D perhaps matching TRBD1 (6 bases). CDR3 length: 18 residues. Germline V lookup: CDR1 LGHNT, CDR2 FRNRAP. V was shortened by 0 bases and J by 0 bases, with 17 bases between the two germline ends. CDR3 sequence reads: CASGLVVDRKSSNYGYTF. CDR3 in DNA: TGTGCTAGTGGTTTGGTAGTGGACAGAAAAAGTTCTAACTATGGCTACACCTTC.

The chain couples TRBV11-3 to TRBJ2-2, with D possibly TRBD2 on 6 matching bases. The CDR3 consists of 14 residues. V was trimmed by 3 bases and J by 4 bases, leaving 9 bases between them. Germline V gene data show CDR1 as SGHNT and CDR2 as YENEEA. Written as DNA, the CDR3 is TGTGCCAGCAGCTTGTCGGGAGCCACCGGGGAGCTGTTTTTT. Amino acids: CASSLSGATGELFF.

This clone has only a few counts. The chain is built from TRBV7-2 and TRBJ2-3, with 10 bases identical to TRBD2. V gave up 4 bases and J gave up 2 bases; unmatched junction bases: 9. CDR1 and CDR2 from the germline V gene are SGHTA and FQGNSA. The CDR3 contains 17 residues. For the CDR3, the DNA is TGTGCCAGCAGCTCTTGGACTAGCGGCGACCTCACAGATACGCAGTATTTT. It translates to CASSSWTSGDLTDTQYF.

This chain uses TRBV7-6 with TRBJ1-2; D remains unclear. The V gene's germline CDR1 is SGHVS and CDR2 FNYEAQ. There are 13 residues in the CDR3. V dropped 2 bases and J dropped 4 bases, with 8 bases sitting between them. The CDR3 spells CASSLSGSYGYTF. As DNA, the CDR3 is TGTGCCAGCAGCTTATCAGGTTCCTATGGCTACACCTTC.

The gene calls are TRBV18 and TRBJ1-3, with 7 positions matching TRBD1. Germline CDR1 and CDR2: KGHSH and LQKENI. V shed 3 bases, J shed 0 bases, and the junction held 8 bases outside the gene matches. This CDR3 region has 17 residues. CDR3: CASSPSRDRYSGNTIYF. In DNA form, the CDR3 reads TGTGCCAGCTCACCTTCCCGGGACAGATACTCTGGAAACACCATATATTTT.

The chain couples TRBV18 to TRBJ1-2; 9 nucleotides agree with TRBD1. Germline V gives CDR1 KGHSH, CDR2 LQKENI. This CDR3 is built from 15 residues. With 3 bases clipped from V and 6 bases from J, the junction kept 8 bases outside the gene matches. In DNA, the CDR3 is TGTGCCAGCTCACCCTACGGGACAGGGTTTGATGGCTACACCTTC. It specifies CASSPYGTGFDGYTF.

J is TRBJ2-7 and V is TRBV11-2; maybe TRBD2 (5 bases). The germline V gene has CDR1 SGHAT and CDR2 FQNNGV. V dropped 2 bases and J dropped 3 bases, with 14 bases sitting between them. The CDR3 is 15 amino acids. The CDR3 sequence: CASSLPGISFYEQYF. As DNA, the CDR3 is TGTGCCAGCAGCTTACCCGGGATCTCTTTCTACGAGCAGTACTTC.

The chain recombines TRBV4-1 with TRBJ2-7, with D perhaps TRBD2 (5 bases). V lost 1 base and J 6 bases, leaving 16 bases between the germline ends. CDR3 length: 15 residues. Germline V lookup: CDR1 MGHRA, CDR2 YSYEKL. CDR3 in DNA: TGCGCCAGCAGCCAAGTTTTTTCTAGCAGTCCCGAGCAGTACTTC. Protein sequence: CASSQVFSSSPEQYF.

The V gene is TRBV4-1, the J gene TRBJ2-6; 8 nucleotides match TRBD1. J gave up 4 bases and V 2 bases, and 4 bases lay outside the gene matches. The germline V gene has CDR1 MGHRA and CDR2 YSYEKL. This CDR3 comprises 16 residues. CDR3 in amino acids: CASSQQGALGANVLTF. The CDR3 DNA follows: TGCGCCAGCAGCCAACAGGGGGCGCTCGGGGCCAACGTCCTGACTTTC.

The rearrangement uses TRBV7-8 and TRBJ2-7; tentatively, D is TRBD1 (6 bases). With 1 base removed from V and 0 bases from J, the gap between germline ends came to 16 bases. Germline V gene lookup returns CDR1 SGHVS and CDR2 FQNEAQ. The length of the CDR3 is 17 residues. The CDR3 region is CASSLVPQGPYSYEQYF. The CDR3 DNA is TGTGCCAGCAGCTTAGTACCGCAGGGGCCCTACTCCTACGAGCAGTACTTC.